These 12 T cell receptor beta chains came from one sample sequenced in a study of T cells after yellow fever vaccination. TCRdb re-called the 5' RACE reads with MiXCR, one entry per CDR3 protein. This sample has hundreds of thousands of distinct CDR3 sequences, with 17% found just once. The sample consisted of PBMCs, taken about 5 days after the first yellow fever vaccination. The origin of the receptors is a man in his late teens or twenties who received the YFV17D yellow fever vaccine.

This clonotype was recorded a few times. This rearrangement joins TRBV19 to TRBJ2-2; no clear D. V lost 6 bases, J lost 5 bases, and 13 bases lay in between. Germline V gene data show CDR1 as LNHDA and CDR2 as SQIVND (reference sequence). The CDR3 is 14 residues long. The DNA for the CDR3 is TGTGCCAGTAGGGGCAGTGCAGTTACCGGGGAGCTGTTTTTT. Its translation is CASRGSAVTGELFF.

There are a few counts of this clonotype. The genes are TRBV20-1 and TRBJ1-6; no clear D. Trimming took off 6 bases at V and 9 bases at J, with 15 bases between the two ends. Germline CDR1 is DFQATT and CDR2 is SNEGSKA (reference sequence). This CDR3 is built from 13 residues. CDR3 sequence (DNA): TGCAGTGCGTGGGTGGGATCTAGTTCACCCCTCCACTTT. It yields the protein CSAWVGSSSPLHF.

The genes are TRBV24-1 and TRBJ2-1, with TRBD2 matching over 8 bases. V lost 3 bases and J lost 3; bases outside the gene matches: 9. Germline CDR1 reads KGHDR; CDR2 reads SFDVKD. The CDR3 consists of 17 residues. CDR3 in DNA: TGTGCCACCAGTGATGCAGGGAGCGGGGGTAACTACAATGAGCAGTTCTTC. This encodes CATSDAGSGGNYNEQFF.

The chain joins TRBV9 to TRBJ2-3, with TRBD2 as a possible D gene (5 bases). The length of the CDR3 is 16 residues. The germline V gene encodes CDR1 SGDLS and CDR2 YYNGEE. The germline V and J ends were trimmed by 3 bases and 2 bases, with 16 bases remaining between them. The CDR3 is CASSAGFGDYTDTQYF. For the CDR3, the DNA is TGTGCCAGCAGCGCCGGTTTCGGGGATTACACAGATACGCAGTATTTT.

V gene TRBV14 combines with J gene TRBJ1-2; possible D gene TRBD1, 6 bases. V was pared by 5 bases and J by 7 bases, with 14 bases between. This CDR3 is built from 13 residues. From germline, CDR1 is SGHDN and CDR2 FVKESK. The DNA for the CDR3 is TGTGCCAGCAGCACCCGACAGGCGCGTGGCTACACCTTC. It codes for CASSTRQARGYTF.

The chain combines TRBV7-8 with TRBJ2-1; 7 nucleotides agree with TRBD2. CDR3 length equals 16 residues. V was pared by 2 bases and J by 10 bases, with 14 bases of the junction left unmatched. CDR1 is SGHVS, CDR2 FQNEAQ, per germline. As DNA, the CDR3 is TGTGCCAGCAGCTTATGGGAGGGTTCGGGTATTGGGGAGCAGTTCTTC. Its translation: CASSLWEGSGIGEQFF. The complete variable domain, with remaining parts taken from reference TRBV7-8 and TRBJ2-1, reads GAGVSQSPRYKVAKRGQDVALRCDPISGHVSLFWYQQALGQGPEFLTYFQNEAQLDKSGLPSDRFFAERPEGSVSTLKIQRTQQEDSAVYLCASSLWEGSGIGEQFFGPGTRLTVL.

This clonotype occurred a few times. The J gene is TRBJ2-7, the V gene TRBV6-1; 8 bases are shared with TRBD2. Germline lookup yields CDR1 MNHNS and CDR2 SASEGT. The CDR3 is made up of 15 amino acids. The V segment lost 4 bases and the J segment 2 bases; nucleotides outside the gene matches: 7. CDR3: CASSASGGGPYEQYV. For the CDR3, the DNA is TGTGCCAGCAGTGCGTCCGGCGGGGGGCCCTACGAGCAGTACGTC.

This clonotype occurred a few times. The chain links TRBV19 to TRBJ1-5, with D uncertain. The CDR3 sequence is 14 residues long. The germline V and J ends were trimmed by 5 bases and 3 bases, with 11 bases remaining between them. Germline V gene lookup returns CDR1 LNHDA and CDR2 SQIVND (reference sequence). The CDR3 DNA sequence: TGTGCCAGTAGTTGGCCCAGCGTCAATCAGCCCCAGCATTTT. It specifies CASSWPSVNQPQHF.

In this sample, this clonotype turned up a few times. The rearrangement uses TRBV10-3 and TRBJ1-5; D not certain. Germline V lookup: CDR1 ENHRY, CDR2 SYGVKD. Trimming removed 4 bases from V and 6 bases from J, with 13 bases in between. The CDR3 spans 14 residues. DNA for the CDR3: TGTGCCATCAGTGTTACGAAGGGAGGTCAGCCCCAGCATTTT. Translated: CAISVTKGGQPQHF.

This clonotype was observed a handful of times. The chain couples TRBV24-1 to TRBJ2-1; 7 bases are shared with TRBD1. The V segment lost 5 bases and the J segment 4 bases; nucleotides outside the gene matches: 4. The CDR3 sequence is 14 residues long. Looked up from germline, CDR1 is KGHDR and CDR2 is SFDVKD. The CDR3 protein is CATSATGQYNEQFF. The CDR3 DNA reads TGTGCCACCAGTGCCACGGGACAGTACAATGAGCAGTTCTTC.

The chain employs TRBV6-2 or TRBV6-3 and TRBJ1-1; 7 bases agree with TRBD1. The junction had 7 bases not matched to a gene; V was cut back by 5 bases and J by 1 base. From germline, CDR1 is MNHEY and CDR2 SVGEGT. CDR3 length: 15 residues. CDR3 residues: CASSRHRGGNTEAFF. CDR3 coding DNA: TGTGCCAGCAGTCGGCACAGGGGCGGGAACACTGAAGCTTTCTTT.

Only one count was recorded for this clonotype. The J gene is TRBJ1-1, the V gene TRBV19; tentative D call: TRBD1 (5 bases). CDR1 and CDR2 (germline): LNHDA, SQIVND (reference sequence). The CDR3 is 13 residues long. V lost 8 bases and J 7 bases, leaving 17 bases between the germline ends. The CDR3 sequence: CASRRGYQGEAFF. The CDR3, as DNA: TGTGCCAGTCGGCGGGGGTATCAGGGTGAAGCTTTCTTT.